Only a few counts were recorded for the clone carrying this T cell receptor (beta chain). This specimen belongs to a study of identical twins. Germline V gene data show CDR1 as DFQATT and CDR2 as SNEGSKA (reference sequence). Between the trimmed V and J ends, which lost 1 base and 2 bases, there was a span of 9 bases. The CDR3 has 13 residues. TCRdb reanalysed the 5' RACE reads using MiXCR and keeps one entry per CDR3 protein. The sample contains under 900,000 distinct CDR3 sequences, about 20% of which appear only once. The data also belong to a second study, concerning T cells expressing NK-cell markers.

The source of this sequence is a woman younger than 35 in good health. Source material: PBMCs. The rearrangement joins TRBV20-1 to TRBJ2-7, with no clear D. CDR3 DNA sequence: TGCAGTGCTAGAGGGGGTATCGCCTACGAGCAGTACTTC. Its translation is CSARGGIAYEQYF.